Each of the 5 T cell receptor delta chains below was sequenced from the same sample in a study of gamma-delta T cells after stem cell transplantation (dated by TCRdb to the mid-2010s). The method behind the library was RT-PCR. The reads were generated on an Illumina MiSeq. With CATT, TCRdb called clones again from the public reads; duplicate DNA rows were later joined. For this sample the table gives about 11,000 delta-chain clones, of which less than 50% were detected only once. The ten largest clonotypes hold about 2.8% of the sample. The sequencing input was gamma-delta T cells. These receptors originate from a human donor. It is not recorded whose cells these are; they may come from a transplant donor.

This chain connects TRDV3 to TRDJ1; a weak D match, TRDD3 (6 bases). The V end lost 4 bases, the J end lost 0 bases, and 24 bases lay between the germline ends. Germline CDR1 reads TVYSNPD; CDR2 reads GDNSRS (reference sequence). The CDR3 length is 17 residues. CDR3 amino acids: CAYCSTGETLYTDKLIF. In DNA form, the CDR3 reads TGTGCCTATTGCAGTACGGGGGAGACCTTGTACACCGATAAACTCATCTTT.

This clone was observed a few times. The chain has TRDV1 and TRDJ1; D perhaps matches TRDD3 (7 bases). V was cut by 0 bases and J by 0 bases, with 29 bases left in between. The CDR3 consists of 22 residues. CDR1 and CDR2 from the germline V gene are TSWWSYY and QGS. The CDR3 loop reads CALGELSLPLYWGSKYTDKLIF. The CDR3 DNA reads TGTGCTCTTGGGGAACTTAGCCTTCCCCTTTACTGGGGCTCCAAGTACACCGATAAACTCATCTTT.

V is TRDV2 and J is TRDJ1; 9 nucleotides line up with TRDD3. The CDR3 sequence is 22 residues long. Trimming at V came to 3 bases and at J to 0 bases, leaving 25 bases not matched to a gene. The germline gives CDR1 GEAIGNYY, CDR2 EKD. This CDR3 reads CACDPSRLPSSTGGDYTDKLIF. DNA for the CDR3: TGTGCCTGTGACCCCAGCCGCCTTCCCTCAAGTACTGGGGGAGATTACACCGATAAACTCATCTTT.

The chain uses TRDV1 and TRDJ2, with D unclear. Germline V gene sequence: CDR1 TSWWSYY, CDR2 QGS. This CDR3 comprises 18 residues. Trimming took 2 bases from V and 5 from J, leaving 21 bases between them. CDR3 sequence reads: CALGEALTTGSLTAQLFF. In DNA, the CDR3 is TGTGCTCTTGGGGAAGCCCTTACTACGGGTTCTCTAACAGCACAACTCTTCTTT.

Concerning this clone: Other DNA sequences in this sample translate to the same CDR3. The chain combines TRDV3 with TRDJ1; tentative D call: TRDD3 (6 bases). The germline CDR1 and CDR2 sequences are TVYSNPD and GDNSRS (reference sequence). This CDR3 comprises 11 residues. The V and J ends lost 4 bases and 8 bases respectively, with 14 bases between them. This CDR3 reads CASLLGTKLIF. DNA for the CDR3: TGTGCCTCCCTTCTGGGGACAAAACTCATCTTT.